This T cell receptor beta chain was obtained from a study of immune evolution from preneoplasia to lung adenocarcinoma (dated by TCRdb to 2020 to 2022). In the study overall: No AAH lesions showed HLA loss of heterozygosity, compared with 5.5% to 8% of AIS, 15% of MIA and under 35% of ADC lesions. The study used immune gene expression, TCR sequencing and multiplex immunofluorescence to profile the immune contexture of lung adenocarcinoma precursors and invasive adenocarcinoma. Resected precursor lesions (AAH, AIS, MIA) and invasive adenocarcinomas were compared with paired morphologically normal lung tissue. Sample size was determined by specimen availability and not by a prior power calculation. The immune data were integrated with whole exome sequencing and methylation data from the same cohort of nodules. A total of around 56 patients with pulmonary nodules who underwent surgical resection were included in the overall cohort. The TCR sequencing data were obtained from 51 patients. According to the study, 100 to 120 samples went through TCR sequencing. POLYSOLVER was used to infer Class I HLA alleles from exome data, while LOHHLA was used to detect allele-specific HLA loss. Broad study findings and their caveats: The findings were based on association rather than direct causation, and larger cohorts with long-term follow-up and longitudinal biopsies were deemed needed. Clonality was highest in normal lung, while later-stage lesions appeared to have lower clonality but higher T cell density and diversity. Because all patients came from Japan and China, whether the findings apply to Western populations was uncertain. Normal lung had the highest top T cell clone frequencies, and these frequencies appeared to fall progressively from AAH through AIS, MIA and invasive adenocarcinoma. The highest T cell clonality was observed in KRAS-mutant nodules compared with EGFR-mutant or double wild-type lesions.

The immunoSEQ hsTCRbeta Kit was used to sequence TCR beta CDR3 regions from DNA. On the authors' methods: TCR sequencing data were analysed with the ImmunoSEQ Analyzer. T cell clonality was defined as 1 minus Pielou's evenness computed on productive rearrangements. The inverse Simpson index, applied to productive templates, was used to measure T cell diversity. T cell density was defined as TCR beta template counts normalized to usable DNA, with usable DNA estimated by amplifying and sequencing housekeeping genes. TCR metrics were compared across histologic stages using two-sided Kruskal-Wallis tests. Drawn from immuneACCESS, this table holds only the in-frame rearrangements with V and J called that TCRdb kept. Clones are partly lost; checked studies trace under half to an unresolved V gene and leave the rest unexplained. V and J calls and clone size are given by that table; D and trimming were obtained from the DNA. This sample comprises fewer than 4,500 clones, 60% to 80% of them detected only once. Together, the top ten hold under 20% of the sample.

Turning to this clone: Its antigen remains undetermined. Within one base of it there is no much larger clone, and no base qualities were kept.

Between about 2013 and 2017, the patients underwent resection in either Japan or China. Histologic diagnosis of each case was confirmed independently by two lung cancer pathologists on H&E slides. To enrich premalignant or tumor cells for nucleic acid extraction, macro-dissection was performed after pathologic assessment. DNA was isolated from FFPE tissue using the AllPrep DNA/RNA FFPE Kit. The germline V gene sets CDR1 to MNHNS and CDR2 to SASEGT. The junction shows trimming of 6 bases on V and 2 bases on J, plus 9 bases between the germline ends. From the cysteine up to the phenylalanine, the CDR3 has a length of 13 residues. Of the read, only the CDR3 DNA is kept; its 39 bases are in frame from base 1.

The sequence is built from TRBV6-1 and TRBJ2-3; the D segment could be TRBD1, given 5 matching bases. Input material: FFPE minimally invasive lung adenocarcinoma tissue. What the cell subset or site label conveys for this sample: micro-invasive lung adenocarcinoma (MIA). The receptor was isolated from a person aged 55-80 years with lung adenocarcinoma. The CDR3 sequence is CASSRQTTDTQYF. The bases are TGTGCCAGCAGCCGACAGACCACAGATACGCAGTATTTT.